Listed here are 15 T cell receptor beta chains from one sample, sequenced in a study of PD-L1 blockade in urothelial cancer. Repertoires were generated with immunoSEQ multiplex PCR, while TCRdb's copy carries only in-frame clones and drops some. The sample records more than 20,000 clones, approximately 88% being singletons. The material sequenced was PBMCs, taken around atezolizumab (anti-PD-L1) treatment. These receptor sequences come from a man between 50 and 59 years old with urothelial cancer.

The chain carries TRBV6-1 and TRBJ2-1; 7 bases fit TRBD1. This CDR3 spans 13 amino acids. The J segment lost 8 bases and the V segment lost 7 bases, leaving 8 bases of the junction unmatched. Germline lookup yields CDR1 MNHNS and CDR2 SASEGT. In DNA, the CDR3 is TGTGCCAGCATGCAGGGGGTTGGTTATGAGCAGTTCTTC. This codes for CASMQGVGYEQFF.

CDR3 sequence: CASSVDLTGVDGYTF. CDR3 coding DNA: TGTGCCAGCAGCGTAGATTTGACAGGGGTTGATGGCTACACCTTC. The V and J genes are TRBV9 and TRBJ1-2, with 8 nucleotides matching TRBD1. In germline, CDR1 is SGDLS, CDR2 YYNGEE. CDR3 length: 15 amino acids. J was trimmed by 6 bases and V by 0 bases; bases with no gene match: 7.

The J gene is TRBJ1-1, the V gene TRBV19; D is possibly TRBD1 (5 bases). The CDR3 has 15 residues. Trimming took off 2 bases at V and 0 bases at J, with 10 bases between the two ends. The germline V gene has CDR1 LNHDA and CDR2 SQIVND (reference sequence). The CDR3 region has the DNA TGTGCCAGTAGTATAAGGGGCAGGTTGAACACTGAAGCTTTCTTT. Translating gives CASSIRGRLNTEAFF.

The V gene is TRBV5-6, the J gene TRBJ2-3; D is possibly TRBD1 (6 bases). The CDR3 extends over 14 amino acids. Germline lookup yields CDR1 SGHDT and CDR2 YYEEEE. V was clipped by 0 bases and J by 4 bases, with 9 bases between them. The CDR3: CASSLVRGADTQYF. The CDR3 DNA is TGTGCCAGCAGCTTGGTCAGGGGAGCAGATACGCAGTATTTT.

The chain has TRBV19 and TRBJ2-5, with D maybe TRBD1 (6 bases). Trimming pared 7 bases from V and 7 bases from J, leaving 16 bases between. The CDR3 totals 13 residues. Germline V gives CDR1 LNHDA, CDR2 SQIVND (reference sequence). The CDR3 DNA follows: TGTGCCAGTAAACCCCAGGGGACGGGGACCCAGTACTTC. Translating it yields CASKPQGTGTQYF.

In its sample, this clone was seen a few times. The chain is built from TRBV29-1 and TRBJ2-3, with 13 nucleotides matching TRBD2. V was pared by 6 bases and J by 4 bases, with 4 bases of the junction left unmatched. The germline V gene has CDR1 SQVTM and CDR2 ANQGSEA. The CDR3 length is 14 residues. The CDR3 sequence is CSVAGLAGADTQYF. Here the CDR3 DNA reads TGCAGCGTCGCCGGACTAGCGGGAGCAGATACGCAGTATTTT.

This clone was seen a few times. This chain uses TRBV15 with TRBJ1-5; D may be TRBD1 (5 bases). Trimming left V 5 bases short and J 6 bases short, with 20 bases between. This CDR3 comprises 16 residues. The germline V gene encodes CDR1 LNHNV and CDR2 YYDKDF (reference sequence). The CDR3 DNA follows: TGTGCCACCAGCGGAGGGGCCCTCGGATTGAGTCAGCCCCAGCATTTT. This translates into CATSGGALGLSQPQHF.

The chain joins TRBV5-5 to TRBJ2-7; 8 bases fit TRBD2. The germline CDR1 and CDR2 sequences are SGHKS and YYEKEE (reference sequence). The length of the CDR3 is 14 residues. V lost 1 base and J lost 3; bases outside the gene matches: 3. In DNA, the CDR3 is TGTGCCAGCAGCTTGTGGCGGGAGGACTACGAGCAGTACTTC. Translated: CASSLWREDYEQYF.

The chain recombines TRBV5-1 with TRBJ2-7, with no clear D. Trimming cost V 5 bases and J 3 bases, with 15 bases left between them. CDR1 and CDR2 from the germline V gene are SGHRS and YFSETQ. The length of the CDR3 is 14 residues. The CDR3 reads CASRGSTLVYEQYF. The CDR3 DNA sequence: TGCGCCAGCAGAGGATCGACACTTGTCTACGAGCAGTACTTC.

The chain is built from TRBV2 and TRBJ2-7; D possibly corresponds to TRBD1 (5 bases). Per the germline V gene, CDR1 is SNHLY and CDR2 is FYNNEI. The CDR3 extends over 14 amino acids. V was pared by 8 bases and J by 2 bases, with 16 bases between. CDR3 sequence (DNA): TGTGCCAGCGGGGCGGTCATAGTCCCCTACGAGCAGTACTTC. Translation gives CASGAVIVPYEQYF.

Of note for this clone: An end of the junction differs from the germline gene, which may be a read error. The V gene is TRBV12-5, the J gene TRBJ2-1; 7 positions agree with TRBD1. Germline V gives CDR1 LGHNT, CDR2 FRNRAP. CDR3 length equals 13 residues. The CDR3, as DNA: TGTGCTAGTGGTTTGGCCTTGACAGGGTTGACGATCTTC. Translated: CASGLALTGLTIF.

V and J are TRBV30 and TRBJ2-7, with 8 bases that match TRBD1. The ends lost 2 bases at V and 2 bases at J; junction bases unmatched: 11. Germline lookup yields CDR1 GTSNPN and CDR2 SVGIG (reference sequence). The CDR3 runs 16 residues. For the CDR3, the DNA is TGTGCCTGGAGTTCACCCCGCGACAGGGGCCCCTACGAGCAGTACTTC. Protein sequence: CAWSSPRDRGPYEQYF.

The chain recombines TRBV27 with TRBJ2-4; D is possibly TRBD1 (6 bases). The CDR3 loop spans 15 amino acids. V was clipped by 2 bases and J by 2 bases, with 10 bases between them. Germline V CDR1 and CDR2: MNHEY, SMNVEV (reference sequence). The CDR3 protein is CASSLRQGTKNIQYF. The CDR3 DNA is TGTGCCAGCAGTTTAAGGCAGGGGACCAAAAACATTCAGTACTTC.

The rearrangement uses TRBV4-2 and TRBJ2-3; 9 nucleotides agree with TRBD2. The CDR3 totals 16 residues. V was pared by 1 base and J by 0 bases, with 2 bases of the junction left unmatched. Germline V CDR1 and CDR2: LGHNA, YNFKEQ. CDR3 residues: CASSQALAGSTDTQYF. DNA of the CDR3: TGTGCCAGCAGCCAAGCGCTAGCGGGGAGCACAGATACGCAGTATTTT.

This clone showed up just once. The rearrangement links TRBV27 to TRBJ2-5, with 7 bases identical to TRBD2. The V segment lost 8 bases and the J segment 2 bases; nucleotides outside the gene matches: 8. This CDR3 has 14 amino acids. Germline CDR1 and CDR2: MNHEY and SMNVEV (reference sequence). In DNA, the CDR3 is TGTGCCAGCTGGGACCGGACTAGTCAAGAGACCCAGTACTTC. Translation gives CASWDRTSQETQYF.